This is a list of T cell receptor beta chains from one sample in a study of T cell responses to AZD1222 COVID-19 vaccine. Measured with immunoSEQ multiplex PCR; TCRdb has only the in-frame clones, and not every one. The table has about 140,000 clones, approximately 83% seen once. This specimen was peripheral blood, taken on day 0 of AZD1222 vaccination. Receptors were obtained from an adult in good health. Both conserved end residues are part of each CDR3. The D gene is left open where the match is weak. For some rows the clone size is stated as once, few or many, or as a class when expanded; others skip it.

.	TRBV28	.	TRBJ1-6	CASCPLGLDNSPLHF	TGTGCCAGCTGCCCGTTGGGGTTGGATAATTCACCCCTCCACTTT
.	TRBV27	.	TRBJ1-5	CASSYGGWGNQPQHF	TGTGCCAGCAGTTACGGTGGTTGGGGCAATCAGCCCCAGCATTTT
.	TRBV28	.	TRBJ1-5	CASSLPRHRTPSNQPQHF	TGTGCCAGCAGTTTACCCCGCCACCGGACCCCTAGCAATCAGCCCCAGCATTTT
.	TRBV30	.	TRBJ1-5	CAWSGNSYQPQHF	TGTGCCTGGAGTGGCAACAGTTATCAGCCCCAGCATTTT
TRBD1	TRBV11-2	.	TRBJ2-1	CASSSNTGTGGNEQFF	TGTGCCAGCAGCTCCAATACCGGGACAGGAGGCAATGAGCAGTTCTTC
TRBD2	TRBV2	.	TRBJ2-7	CASTVAGPYEQYF	TGTGCCAGCACTGTAGCGGGACCCTACGAGCAGTACTTC
TRBD2	TRBV24-1	.	TRBJ2-1	CATSDSRLAGSNEQFF	TGTGCCACCAGTGATTCCCGACTAGCGGGGAGCAATGAGCAGTTCTTC
.	TRBV7-2	.	TRBJ1-2	CASSLTWGEVTYGYTF	TGTGCCAGCAGCCTCACGTGGGGGGAAGTTACCTATGGCTACACCTTC
.	TRBV30	.	TRBJ2-3	CARSAVTDTQYF	TGTGCCCGTTCGGCGGTCACAGATACGCAGTATTTT
.	TRBV7-8	.	TRBJ1-2	CASSLARDIRGGYTF	TGTGCCAGCAGCTTGGCCAGGGATATTAGGGGTGGCTACACCTTC
.	TRBV19	.	TRBJ1-4	CASSMSGRGTNEKLFF	TGTGCCAGTAGTATGTCCGGGCGGGGGACTAATGAAAAACTGTTTTTT
.	TRBV15	.	TRBJ2-3	CATSRGLQDTQYF	TGTGCCACCAGCAGAGGGCTTCAGGATACGCAGTATTTT
TRBD1	TRBV27	.	TRBJ2-7	CASSTRQGEKGGASFEQYF	TGTGCCAGCAGTACCCGACAGGGGGAAAAGGGGGGGGCCTCCTTCGAGCAGTACTTC
.	TRBV5-6	.	TRBJ1-2	CASRPDGPYGYTF	TGTGCCAGCAGACCGGACGGCCCCTATGGCTACACCTTC
.	TRBV28	.	TRBJ1-1	CASSFVGGRTEAFF	TGTGCCAGCAGTTTTGTCGGGGGCCGCACTGAAGCTTTCTTT
TRBD1	TRBV4-1	once	TRBJ2-1	CASSQDLRQGWDEQFF	TGCGCCAGCAGCCAAGATCTGAGACAGGGGTGGGATGAGCAGTTCTTC
.	TRBV30	.	TRBJ1-4	CAWSRARELFF	TGTGCCTGGAGCCGAGCTAGAGAACTGTTTTTT
TRBD2	TRBV12-5	.	TRBJ2-3	CASGMTSGAPDTQYF	TGTGCTAGTGGAATGACTAGCGGTGCACCAGATACGCAGTATTTT
.	TRBV19	.	TRBJ1-5	CASSITWSGTEGQPQHF	TGTGCCAGTAGTATTACGTGGTCGGGGACTGAAGGGCAGCCCCAGCATTTT
TRBD2	TRBV2	.	TRBJ2-1	CASSEAGTSRYQSSYNEQFF	TGTGCCAGCAGTGAAGCAGGGACTAGCCGTTACCAGAGCTCCTACAATGAGCAGTTCTTC
.	TRBV19	.	TRBJ1-5	CASNLGRPNLNQPQHF	TGTGCCAGTAACTTGGGACGGCCGAACTTAAATCAGCCCCAGCATTTT
.	TRBV7-9	.	TRBJ1-6	CASSLAGWGGAGSPLHF	TGTGCCAGCAGCTTAGCGGGTTGGGGGGGCGCAGGTTCACCCCTCCACTTT
.	TRBV27	.	TRBJ1-6	CASGGREYNSPLHF	TGTGCCAGCGGAGGACGGGAATATAATTCACCCCTCCACTTT
.	TRBV6-5	.	TRBJ2-5	CASSPSWERETQYF	TGTGCCAGCAGCCCGTCCTGGGAGCGAGAGACCCAGTACTTC
TRBD2	TRBV27	.	TRBJ2-3	CASSLSQRGSTDTQYF	TGTGCCAGCAGTTTATCCCAGCGGGGAAGCACAGATACGCAGTATTTT
.	TRBV10-3	.	TRBJ2-1	CAISDDRREGQFF	TGTGCCATCAGTGATGACCGACGCGAGGGGCAGTTCTTC
.	TRBV11-2	.	TRBJ1-2	CASSLDSRVNTF	TGTGCCAGCAGCTTAGATTCCAGGGTCAACACCTTC
.	TRBV6-5	.	TRBJ1-2	CASSLDGYGYTF	TGTGCCAGCAGCTTGGACGGCTATGGCTACACCTTC
.	TRBV6-5	.	TRBJ2-3	CASSLQDTQYF	TGTGCCAGCAGCTTGCAAGATACGCAGTATTTT
TRBD2	TRBV6-5	once	TRBJ2-7	CASSQAGPGEQYF	TGTGCCAGCAGCCAAGCGGGACCAGGAGAGCAGTACTTC
TRBD2	TRBV27	.	TRBJ2-3	CASALSAAGGVTQYF	TGTGCCAGCGCACTGTCGGCAGCGGGAGGAGTCACGCAGTATTTT
.	TRBV14	.	TRBJ2-2	CASSQDRGLRDAGELFF	TGTGCCAGCAGCCAAGATAGGGGGTTACGTGATGCCGGGGAGCTGTTTTTT
.	TRBV19	.	TRBJ1-2	CASREGPAYTF	TGTGCCAGTAGGGAGGGACCTGCCTACACCTTC
.	TRBV6-2/TRBV6-3	.	TRBJ2-5	CASSTRVDETQYF	TGTGCCAGCAGTACACGGGTTGACGAGACCCAGTACTTC
.	TRBV7-9	.	TRBJ2-4	CASSPYGRDIQYF	TGTGCCAGCAGCCCATATGGGCGGGACATTCAGTACTTC
TRBD1	TRBV6-5	.	TRBJ1-1	CASSQQGANTEAFF	TGTGCCAGCAGTCAACAGGGGGCAAACACTGAAGCTTTCTTT
TRBD1	TRBV6-6	.	TRBJ2-5	CASSPDYHLQGAEETQYF	TGTGCCAGCAGTCCGGACTATCATTTACAGGGGGCGGAGGAGACCCAGTACTTC
.	TRBV5-1	.	TRBJ2-1	CASSLWEDEQFF	TGCGCCAGCAGCTTGTGGGAGGATGAGCAGTTCTTC
.	TRBV18	.	TRBJ1-4	CASSPQRDGEKLFF	TGTGCCAGCTCACCCCAGCGCGACGGAGAAAAACTGTTTTTT
TRBD1	TRBV6-5	.	TRBJ1-2	CASGRTGTDYGYTF	TGTGCCAGCGGACGGACAGGGACAGACTATGGCTACACCTTC
.	TRBV30	once	TRBJ1-6	CAWSWYSPLHF	TGTGCCTGGAGTTGGTATTCACCCCTCCACTTT
.	TRBV27	.	TRBJ2-3	CASSLRSTDSTDTQYF	TGTGCCAGCAGTTTACGGTCGACGGATAGCACAGATACGCAGTATTTT
TRBD1	TRBV19	.	TRBJ1-1	CASSIADRAEAFF	TGTGCCAGTAGCATTGCGGACAGGGCTGAAGCTTTCTTT
.	TRBV9	few	TRBJ1-6	CASGGPMIRSPLHF	TGTGCCAGCGGGGGGCCAATGATCCGTTCACCCCTCCACTTT
.	TRBV6-5	.	TRBJ1-2	CASSYRKGTGVGYTF	TGTGCCAGCAGTTACCGAAAGGGTACAGGCGTAGGCTACACCTTC
.	TRBV11-2	.	TRBJ2-7	CASSLADSSYEQYF	TGTGCCAGCAGCCTGGCGGACAGCTCCTACGAGCAGTACTTC
.	TRBV7-9	.	TRBJ2-7	CASSLTTGSPLYEQYF	TGTGCCAGCAGCTTGACGACAGGATCCCCCTTATACGAGCAGTACTTC
TRBD2	TRBV19	.	TRBJ2-1	CASTESGGSSYNEQFF	TGTGCCAGTACCGAGAGCGGGGGTAGCTCCTACAATGAGCAGTTCTTC
TRBD1	TRBV30	few	TRBJ1-5	CACKGALNQPQHF	TGTGCCTGCAAGGGGGCTCTCAATCAGCCCCAGCATTTT
TRBD2	TRBV15	.	TRBJ2-3	CATSRDSWSGVTDTQYF	TGTGCCACCAGCAGAGATTCATGGAGCGGGGTCACAGATACGCAGTATTTT
TRBD1	TRBV5-1	.	TRBJ1-1	CASSPRTGGNTEAFF	TGCGCCAGCAGCCCAAGGACAGGGGGGAACACTGAAGCTTTCTTT
.	TRBV12-3/TRBV12-4	.	TRBJ1-5	CASSPEWYQPQHF	TGTGCCAGCAGCCCGGAATGGTACCAGCCCCAGCATTTT
.	TRBV6-5	few	TRBJ1-4	CASSMTTLTNEKLFF	TGTGCCAGCAGTATGACGACACTTACTAATGAAAAACTGTTTTTT
.	TRBV27	.	TRBJ1-6	CASRQTYNSPLHF	TGTGCCAGCAGGCAGACCTATAATTCACCCCTCCACTTT
TRBD1	TRBV18	.	TRBJ2-7	CASSPLPGQGANYEQYF	TGTGCCAGCTCACCCCTGCCCGGACAGGGGGCTAATTACGAGCAGTACTTC
.	TRBV6-5	.	TRBJ2-3	CASSYSSGDRGDTQYF	TGTGCCAGCAGTTACTCCTCAGGCGATCGAGGGGATACGCAGTATTTT
TRBD1	TRBV2	.	TRBJ1-5	CASTGQGGNQPQHF	TGTGCCAGCACTGGACAGGGAGGCAATCAGCCCCAGCATTTT